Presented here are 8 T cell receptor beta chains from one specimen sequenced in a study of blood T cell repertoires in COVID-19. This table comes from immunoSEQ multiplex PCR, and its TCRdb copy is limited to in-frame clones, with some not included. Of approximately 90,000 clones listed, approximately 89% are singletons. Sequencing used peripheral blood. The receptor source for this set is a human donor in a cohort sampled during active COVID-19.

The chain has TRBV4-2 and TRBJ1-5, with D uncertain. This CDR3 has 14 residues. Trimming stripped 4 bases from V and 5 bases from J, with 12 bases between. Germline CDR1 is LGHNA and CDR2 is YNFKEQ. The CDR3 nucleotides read TGTGCCAGCAGCCCTACCACAGCCGATCAGCCCCAGCATTTT. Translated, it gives CASSPTTADQPQHF.

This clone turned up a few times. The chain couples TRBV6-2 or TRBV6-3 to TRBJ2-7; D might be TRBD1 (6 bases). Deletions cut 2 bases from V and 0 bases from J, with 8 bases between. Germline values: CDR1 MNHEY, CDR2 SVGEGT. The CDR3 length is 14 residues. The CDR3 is CASSYGDISYEQYF. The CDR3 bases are TGTGCCAGCAGTTACGGGGACATCTCCTACGAGCAGTACTTC.

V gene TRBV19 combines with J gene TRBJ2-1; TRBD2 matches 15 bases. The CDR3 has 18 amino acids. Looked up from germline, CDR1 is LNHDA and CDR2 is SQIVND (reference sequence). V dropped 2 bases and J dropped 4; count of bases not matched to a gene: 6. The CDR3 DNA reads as TGTGCCAGTAGTATATCCGGACTAGCGGGGGGGCATTACAATGAGCAGTTCTTC. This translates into CASSISGLAGGHYNEQFF.

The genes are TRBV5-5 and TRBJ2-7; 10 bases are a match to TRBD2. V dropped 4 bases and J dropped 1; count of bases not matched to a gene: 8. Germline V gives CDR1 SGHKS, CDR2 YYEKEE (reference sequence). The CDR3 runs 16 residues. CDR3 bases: TGTGCCAGCAGCCCCCGGACTAGCGGACGATCCTACGAGCAGTACTTC. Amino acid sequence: CASSPRTSGRSYEQYF.

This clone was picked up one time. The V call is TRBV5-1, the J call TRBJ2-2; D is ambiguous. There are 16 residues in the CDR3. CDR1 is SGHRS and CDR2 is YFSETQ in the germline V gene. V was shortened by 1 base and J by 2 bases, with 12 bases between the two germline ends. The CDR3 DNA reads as TGCGCCAGCAGCTTGTGGGCAGGCTATAACACCGGGGAGCTGTTTTTT. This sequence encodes CASSLWAGYNTGELFF.

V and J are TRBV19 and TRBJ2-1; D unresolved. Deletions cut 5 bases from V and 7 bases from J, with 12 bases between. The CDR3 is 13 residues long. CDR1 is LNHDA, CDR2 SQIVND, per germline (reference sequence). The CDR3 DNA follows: TGTGCCAGTAGTGGCCTCGGGTGGAATGAGCAGTTCTTC. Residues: CASSGLGWNEQFF.

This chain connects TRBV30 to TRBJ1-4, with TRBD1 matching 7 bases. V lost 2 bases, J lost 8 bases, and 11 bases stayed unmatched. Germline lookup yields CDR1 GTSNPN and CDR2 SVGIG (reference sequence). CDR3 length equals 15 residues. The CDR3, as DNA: TGTGCCTGGAGTCCAGGGGGAAGACTTACGGAAAAACTGTTTTTT. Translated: CAWSPGGRLTEKLFF.

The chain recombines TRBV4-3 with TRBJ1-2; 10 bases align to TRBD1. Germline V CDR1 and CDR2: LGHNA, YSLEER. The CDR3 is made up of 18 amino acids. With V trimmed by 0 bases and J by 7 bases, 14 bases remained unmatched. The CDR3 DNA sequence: TGCGCCAGCAGCCAAGAAGGGACAGGGGCCCTTTATCAGTCTGGCTACACCTTC. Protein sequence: CASSQEGTGALYQSGYTF.